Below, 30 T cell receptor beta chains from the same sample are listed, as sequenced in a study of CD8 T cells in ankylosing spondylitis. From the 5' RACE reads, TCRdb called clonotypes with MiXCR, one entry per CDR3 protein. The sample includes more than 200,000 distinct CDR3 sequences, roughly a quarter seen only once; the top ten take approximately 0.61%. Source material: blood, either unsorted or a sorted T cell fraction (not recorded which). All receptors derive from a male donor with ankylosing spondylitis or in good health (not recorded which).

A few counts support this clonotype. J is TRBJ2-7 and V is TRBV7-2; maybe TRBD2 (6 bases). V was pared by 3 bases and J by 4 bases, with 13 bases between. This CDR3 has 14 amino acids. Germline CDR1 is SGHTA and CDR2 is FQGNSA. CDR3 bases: TGTGCCAGCAGCTTTGATAGCGGAACGTACGAGCAGTACTTC. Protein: CASSFDSGTYEQYF.

Here the CDR3 reads CATSDFGTDNGYTF. DNA of the CDR3: TGTGCCACCAGTGATTTCGGAACAGATAATGGCTACACCTTC. The chain recombines TRBV24-1 with TRBJ1-2; D gene unclear. Deletions cut 1 base from V and 6 bases from J, with 11 bases between. In germline, CDR1 is KGHDR, CDR2 SFDVKD. This CDR3 is built from 14 residues.

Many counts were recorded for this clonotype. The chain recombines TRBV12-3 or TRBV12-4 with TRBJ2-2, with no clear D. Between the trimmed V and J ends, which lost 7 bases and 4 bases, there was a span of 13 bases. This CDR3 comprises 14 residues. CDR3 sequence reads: CASIIAGVTGELFF. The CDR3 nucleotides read TGTGCCAGCATCATCGCTGGGGTCACCGGGGAGCTGTTTTTT.

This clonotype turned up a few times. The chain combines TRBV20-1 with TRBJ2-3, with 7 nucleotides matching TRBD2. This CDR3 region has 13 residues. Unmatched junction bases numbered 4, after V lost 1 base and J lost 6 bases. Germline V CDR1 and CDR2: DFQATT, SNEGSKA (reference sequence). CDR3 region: CSARGWGGDTQYF. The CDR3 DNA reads TGCAGTGCTAGAGGGTGGGGGGGGGATACGCAGTATTTT.

In DNA, the CDR3 is TGTGCCAGCAGCCGACAGGGGGCCCCAGATACGCAGTATTTT. It specifies CASSRQGAPDTQYF. This chain uses TRBV12-3 or TRBV12-4 with TRBJ2-3; 10 nucleotides agree with TRBD1. The CDR3 length is 14 residues. The junction had 4 bases not matched to a gene; V was cut back by 6 bases and J by 4 bases.

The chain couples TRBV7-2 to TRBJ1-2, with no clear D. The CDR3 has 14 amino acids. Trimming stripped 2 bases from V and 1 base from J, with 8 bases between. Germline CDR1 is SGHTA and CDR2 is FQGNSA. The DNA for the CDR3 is TGTGCCAGCAGCTTATCGGGTTTTAACTATGGCTACACCTTC. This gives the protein CASSLSGFNYGYTF.

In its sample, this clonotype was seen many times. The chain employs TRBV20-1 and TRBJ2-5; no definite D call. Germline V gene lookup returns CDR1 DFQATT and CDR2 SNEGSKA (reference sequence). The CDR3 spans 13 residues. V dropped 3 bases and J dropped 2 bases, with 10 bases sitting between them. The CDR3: CSASFYGQETQYF. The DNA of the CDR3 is TGCAGTGCTAGTTTTTACGGACAAGAGACCCAGTACTTC.

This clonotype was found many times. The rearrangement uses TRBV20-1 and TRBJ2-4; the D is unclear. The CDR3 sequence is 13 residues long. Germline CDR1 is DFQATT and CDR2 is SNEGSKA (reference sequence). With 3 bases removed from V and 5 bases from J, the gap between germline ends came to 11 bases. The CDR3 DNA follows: TGCAGTGCTAGTAAGCCAGGCCAAAACATTCAGTACTTC. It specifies CSASKPGQNIQYF.

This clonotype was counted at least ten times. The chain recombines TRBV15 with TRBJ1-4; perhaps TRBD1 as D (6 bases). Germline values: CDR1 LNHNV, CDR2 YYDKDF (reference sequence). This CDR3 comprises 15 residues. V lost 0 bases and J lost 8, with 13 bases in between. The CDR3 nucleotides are TGTGCCACCAGCAGAGATTTAGGGGGAAACGAAAAACTGTTTTTT. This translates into CATSRDLGGNEKLFF.

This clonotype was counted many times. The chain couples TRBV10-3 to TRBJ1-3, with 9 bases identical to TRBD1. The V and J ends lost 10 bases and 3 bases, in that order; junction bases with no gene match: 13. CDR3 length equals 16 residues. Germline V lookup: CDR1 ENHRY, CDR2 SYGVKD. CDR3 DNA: TGTGCCACCGCCGGGACAGGGAAGCGTGATGGAAACACCATATATTTT. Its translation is CATAGTGKRDGNTIYF.

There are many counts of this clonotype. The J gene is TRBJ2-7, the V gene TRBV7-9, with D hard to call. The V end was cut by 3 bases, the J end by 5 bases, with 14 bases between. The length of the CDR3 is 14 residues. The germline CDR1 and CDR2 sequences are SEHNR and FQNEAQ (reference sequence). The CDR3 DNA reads TGTGCCAGCAGCTTTGGTCAGCTGCACGACGAGCAGTACTTC. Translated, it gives CASSFGQLHDEQYF.

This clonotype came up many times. The CDR3 spells CSASTTGIYEQYF. The DNA of the CDR3 is TGCAGTGCTAGCACGACAGGGATCTACGAGCAGTACTTC. The chain recombines TRBV20-1 with TRBJ2-7; 7 bases agree with TRBD1. The CDR3 covers 13 residues. J was trimmed by 3 bases and V by 3 bases; bases with no gene match: 5. Germline CDR1 DFQATT, CDR2 SNEGSKA (reference sequence).

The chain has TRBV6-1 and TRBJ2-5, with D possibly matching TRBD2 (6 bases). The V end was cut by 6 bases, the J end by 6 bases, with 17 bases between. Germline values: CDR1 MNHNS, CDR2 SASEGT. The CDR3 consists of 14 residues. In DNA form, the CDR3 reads TGTGCCAGCAGCAGTGGGAGGACGGCGAAGACCCAGTACTTC. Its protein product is CASSSGRTAKTQYF.

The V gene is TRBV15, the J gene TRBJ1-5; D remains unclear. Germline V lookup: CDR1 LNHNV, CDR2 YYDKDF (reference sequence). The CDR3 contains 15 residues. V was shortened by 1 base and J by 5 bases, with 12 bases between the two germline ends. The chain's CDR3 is CATSRVVRPDQPQHF. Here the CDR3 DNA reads TGTGCCACCAGCAGAGTCGTGAGGCCGGATCAGCCCCAGCATTTT.

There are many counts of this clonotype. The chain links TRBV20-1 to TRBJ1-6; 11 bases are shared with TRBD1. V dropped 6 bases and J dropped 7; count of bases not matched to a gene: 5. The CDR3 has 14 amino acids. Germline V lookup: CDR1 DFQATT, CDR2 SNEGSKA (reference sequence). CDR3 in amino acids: CSALGQGANSPLHF. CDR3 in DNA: TGCAGTGCCCTAGGACAGGGGGCGAATTCACCCCTCCACTTT.

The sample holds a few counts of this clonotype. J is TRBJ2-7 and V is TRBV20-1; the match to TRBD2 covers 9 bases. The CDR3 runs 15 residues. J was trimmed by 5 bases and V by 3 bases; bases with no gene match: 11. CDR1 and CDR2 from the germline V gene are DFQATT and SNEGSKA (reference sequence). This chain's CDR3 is CSASGGGGAWNEQYF. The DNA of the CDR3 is TGCAGTGCTAGCGGAGGCGGGGGGGCCTGGAACGAGCAGTACTTC.

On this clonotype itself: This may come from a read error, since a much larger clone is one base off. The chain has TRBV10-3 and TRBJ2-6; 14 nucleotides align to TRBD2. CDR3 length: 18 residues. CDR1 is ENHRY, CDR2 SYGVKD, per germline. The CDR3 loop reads CAISDGLAGGSGANILTF. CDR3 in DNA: TGTGCCATCAGTGACGGACTAGCGGGGGGCTCCGGGGCCAACATCCTGACTTTC.

CDR3 in DNA: TGTGCCAGCAGCTTACCCTTACCCTGGTCCGGGGAGCTGTTTTTT. This translates into CASSLPLPWSGELFF. The rearrangement joins TRBV5-4 to TRBJ2-2; D uncertain. This CDR3 contains 15 residues. Looked up from germline, CDR1 is SGHNT and CDR2 is YYREEE (reference sequence). V was pared by 2 bases and J by 6 bases, with 14 bases between.

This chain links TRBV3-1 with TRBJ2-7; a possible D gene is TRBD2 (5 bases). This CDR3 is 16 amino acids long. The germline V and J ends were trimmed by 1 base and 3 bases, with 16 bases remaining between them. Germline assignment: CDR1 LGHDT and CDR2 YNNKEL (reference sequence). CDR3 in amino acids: CASSQAGPSSGYEQYF. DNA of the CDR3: TGTGCCAGCAGCCAAGCAGGCCCCTCAAGCGGCTACGAGCAGTACTTC.

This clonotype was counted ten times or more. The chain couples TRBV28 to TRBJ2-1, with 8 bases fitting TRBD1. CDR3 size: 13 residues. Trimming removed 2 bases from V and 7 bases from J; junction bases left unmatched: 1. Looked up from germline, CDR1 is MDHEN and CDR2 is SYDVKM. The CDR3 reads CASSLRTGNEQFF. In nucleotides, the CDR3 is TGTGCCAGCAGTTTAAGGACAGGGAATGAGCAGTTCTTC. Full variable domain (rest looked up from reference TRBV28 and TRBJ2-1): DVKVTQSSRYLVKRTGEKVFLECVQDMDHENMFWYRQDPGLGLRLIYFSYDVKMKEKGDIPEGYSVSREKKERFSLILESASTNQTSMYLCASSLRTGNEQFFGPGTRLTVL.

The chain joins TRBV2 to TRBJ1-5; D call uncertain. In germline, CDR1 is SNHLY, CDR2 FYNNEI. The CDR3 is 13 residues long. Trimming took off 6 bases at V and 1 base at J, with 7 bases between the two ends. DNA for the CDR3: TGTGCCAGCAGAGTCGAGAGCAATCAGCCCCAGCATTTT. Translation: CASRVESNQPQHF.

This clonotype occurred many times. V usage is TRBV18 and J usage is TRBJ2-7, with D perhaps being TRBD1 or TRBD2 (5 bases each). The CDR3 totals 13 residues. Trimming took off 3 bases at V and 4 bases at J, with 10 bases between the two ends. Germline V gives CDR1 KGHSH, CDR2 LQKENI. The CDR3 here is CASSPQGAYEQYF. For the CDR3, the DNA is TGTGCCAGCTCACCCCAGGGAGCGTACGAGCAGTACTTC.

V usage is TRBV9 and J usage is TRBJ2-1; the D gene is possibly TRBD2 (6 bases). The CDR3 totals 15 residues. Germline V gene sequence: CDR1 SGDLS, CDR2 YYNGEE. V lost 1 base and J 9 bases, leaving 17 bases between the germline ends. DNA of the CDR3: TGTGCCAGCAGCGTAACAGACTCACACGGGAGTGAGCAGTTCTTC. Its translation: CASSVTDSHGSEQFF.

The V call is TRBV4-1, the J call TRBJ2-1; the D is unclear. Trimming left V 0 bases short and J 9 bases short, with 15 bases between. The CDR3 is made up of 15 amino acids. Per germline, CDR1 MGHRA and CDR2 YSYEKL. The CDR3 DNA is TGCGCCAGCAGCCAAGATAGGCGCGAGTGGAGTGAGCAGTTCTTC. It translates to CASSQDRREWSEQFF.

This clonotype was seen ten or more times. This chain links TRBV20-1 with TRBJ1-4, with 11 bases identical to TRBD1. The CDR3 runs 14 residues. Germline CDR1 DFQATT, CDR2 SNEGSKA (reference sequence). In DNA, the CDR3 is TGCAGCCTACGAACCGGGACAGGGGGTGAAAAACTGTTTTTT. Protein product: CSLRTGTGGEKLFF.

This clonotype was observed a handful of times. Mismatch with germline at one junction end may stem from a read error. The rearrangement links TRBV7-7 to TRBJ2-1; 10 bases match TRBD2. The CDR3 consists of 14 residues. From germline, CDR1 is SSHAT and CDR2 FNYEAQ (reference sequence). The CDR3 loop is CASSASGGAREQFF. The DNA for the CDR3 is TGTGCTAGCAGCGCCAGCGGGGGGGCCAGAGAGCAGTTCTTC.

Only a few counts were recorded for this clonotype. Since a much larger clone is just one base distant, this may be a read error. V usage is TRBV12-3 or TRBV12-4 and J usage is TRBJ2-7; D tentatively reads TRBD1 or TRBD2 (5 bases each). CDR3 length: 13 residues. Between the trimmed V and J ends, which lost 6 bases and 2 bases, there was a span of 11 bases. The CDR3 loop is CASSPGPPYEQYF. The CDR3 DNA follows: TGTGCCAGCAGCCCGGGACCTCCCTACGAGCAGTACTTC.

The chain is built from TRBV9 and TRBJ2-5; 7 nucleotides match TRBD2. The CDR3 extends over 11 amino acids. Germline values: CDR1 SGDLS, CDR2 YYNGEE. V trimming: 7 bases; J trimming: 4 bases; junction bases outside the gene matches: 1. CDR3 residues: CASGRAETQYF. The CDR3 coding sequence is TGTGCCAGCGGGAGGGCAGAGACCCAGTACTTC.

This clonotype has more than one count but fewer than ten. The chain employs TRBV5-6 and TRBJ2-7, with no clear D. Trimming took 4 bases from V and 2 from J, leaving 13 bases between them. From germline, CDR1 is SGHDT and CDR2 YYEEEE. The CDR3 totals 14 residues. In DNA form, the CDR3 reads TGTGCCAGCAGCCTCCGGGCCAGCACCTACGAGCAGTACTTC. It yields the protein CASSLRASTYEQYF.

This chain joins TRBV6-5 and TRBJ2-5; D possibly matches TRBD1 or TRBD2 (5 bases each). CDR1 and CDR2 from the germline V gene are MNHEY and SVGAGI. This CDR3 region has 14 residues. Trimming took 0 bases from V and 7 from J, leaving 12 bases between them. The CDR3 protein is CASSYSEGRGTQYF. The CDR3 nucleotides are TGTGCCAGCAGTTACTCAGAGGGGCGAGGGACCCAGTACTTC.